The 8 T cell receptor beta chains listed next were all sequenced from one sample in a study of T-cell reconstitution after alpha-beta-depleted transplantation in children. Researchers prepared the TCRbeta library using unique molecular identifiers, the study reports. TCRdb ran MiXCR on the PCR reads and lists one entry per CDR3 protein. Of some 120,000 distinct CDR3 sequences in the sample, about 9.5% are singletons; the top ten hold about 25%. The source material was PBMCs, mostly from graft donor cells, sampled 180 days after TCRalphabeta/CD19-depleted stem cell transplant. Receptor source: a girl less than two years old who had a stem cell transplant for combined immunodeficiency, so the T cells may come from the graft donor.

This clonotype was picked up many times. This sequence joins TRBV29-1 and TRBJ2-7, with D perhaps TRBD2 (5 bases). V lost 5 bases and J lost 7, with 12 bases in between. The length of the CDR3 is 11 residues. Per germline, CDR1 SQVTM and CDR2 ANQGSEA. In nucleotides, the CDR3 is TGCAGCGTTAACGAGGGTTGGGAGCAGTACTTC. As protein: CSVNEGWEQYF.

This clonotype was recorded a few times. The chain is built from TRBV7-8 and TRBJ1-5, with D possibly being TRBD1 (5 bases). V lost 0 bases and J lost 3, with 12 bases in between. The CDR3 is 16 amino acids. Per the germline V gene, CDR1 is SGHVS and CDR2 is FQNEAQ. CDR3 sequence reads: CASSLAPREVNQPQHF. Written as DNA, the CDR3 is TGTGCCAGCAGCTTAGCGCCCAGGGAGGTCAATCAGCCCCAGCATTTT.

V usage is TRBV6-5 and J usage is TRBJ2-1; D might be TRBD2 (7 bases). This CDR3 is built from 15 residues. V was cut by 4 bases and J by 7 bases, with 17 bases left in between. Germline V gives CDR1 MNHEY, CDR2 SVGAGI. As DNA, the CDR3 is TGTGCCAGCAGTTCTGGGGGGGCCAGTAGGAATGAGCAGTTCTTC. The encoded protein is CASSSGGASRNEQFF.

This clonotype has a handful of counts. The CDR3 loop reads CASSLAWGGGYEQYF. In nucleotides, the CDR3 is TGTGCCAGCAGCTTAGCGTGGGGGGGAGGATACGAGCAGTACTTC. V and J are TRBV7-2 and TRBJ2-7; 7 bases align to TRBD2. The V gene's germline CDR1 is SGHTA and CDR2 FQGNSA. V dropped 0 bases and J dropped 4; count of bases not matched to a gene: 6. This CDR3 spans 15 amino acids.

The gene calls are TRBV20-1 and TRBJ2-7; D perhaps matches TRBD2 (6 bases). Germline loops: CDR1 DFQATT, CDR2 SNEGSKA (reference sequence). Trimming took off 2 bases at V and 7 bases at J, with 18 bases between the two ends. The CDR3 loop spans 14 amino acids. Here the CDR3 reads CSARPPGLFGEQYF. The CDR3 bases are TGCAGTGCTAGACCCCCGGGACTTTTCGGGGAGCAGTACTTC.

CDR3 protein: CASSLGWIYGYTF. CDR3 coding DNA: TGTGCCAGCAGCTTAGGGTGGATCTATGGCTACACCTTC. This chain links TRBV5-5 with TRBJ1-2; D is ambiguous. There are 13 residues in the CDR3. Germline V CDR1 and CDR2: SGHKS, YYEKEE (reference sequence). V was clipped by 2 bases and J by 4 bases, with 9 bases between them. The complete variable domain, with remaining parts taken from reference TRBV5-5 and TRBJ1-2, reads DAGVTQSPTHLIKTRGQQVTLRCSPISGHKSVSWYQQVLGQGPQFIFQYYEKEERGRGNFPDRFSARQFPNYSSELNVNALLLGDSALYLCASSLGWIYGYTFGSGTRLTVV.

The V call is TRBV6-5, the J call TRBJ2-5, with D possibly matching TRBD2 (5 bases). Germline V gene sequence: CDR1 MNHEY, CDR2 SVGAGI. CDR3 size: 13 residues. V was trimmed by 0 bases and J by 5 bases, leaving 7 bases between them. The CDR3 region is CASSYSRRETQYF. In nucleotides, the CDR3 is TGTGCCAGCAGTTACTCACGGAGGGAGACCCAGTACTTC.

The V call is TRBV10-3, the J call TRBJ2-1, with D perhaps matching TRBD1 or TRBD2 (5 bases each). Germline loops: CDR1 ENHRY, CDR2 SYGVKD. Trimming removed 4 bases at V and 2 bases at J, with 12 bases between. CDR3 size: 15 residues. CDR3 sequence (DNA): TGTGCCATCAGTGGGGACGGCACTACCTACAATGAGCAGTTCTTC. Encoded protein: CAISGDGTTYNEQFF.